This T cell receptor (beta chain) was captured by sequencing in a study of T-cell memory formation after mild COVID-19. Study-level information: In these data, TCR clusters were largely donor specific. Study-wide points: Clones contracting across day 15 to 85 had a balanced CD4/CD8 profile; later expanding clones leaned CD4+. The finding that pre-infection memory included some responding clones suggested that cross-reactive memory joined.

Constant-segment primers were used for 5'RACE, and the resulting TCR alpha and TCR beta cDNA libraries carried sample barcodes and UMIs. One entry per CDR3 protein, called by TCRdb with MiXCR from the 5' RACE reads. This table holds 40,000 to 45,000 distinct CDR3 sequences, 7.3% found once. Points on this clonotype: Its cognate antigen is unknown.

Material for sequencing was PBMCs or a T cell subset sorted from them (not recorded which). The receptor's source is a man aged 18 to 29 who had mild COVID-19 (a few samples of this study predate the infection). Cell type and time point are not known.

Here the CDR3 reads CASSQGGSGANVLTF. In DNA form, the CDR3 reads TGTGCCAGCTCACAGGGTGGCTCCGGGGCCAACGTCCTGACTTTC. V is TRBV18 and J is TRBJ2-6; D uncertain. CDR3 length: 15 amino acids. Germline assignment: CDR1 KGHSH and CDR2 LQKENI. V lost 4 bases and J lost 4, with 11 bases in between.